This T cell receptor beta chain originates from a study of cytomegalovirus exposure and HLA in healthy donors. After removal of 7 bases from V and 4 bases from J, the junction contained 8 bases not matched to a gene. This CDR3 is built from 14 residues. Germline V gene lookup returns CDR1 MNHEY and CDR2 SVGAGI. It was with 60 Vbeta and 13 Jbeta primers that the PCR ran. Some clones are missing from TCRdb's copy, which holds only in-frame ones; the method was immunoSEQ multiplex PCR. The repertoire holds fewer than 150,000 clones, with 78% as singletons. The V gene is TRBV6-5, the J gene TRBJ2-5; 8 bases map to TRBD1. This receptor was obtained from a male donor in good health and CMV-seronegative. The source material was PBMCs. The CDR3 loop is CASKQQDRVETQYF. The CDR3 DNA reads TGTGCCAGCAAACAACAGGACAGGGTAGAGACCCAGTACTTC.